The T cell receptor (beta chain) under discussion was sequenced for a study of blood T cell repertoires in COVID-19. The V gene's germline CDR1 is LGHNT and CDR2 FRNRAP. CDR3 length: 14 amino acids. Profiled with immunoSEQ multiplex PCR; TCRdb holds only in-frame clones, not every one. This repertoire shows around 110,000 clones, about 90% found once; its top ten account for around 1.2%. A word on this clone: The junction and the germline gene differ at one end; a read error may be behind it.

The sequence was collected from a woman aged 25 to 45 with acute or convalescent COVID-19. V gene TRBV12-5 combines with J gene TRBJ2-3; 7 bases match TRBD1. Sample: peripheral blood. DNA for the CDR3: TGTGCTAGTGGTTTTAACAGGGGCACGGATACGCAGTATTTT. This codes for CASGFNRGTDTQYF.